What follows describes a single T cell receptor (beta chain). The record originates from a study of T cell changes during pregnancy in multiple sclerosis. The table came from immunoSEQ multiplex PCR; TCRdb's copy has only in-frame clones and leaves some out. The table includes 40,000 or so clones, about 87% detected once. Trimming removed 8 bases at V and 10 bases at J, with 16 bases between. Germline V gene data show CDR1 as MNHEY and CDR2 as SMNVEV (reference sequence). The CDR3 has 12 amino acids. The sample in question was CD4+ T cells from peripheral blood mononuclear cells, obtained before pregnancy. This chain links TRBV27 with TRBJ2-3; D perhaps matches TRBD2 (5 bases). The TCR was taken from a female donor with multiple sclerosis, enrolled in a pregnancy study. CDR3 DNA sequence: TGTGCCAGCCGCCGGGGTCGTGGGGCGCAGTATTTT. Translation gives CASRRGRGAQYF.